The clone carrying this T cell receptor (beta chain) was recorded many times. Its antigen is not identified. With molecular barcodes, quantitative 5'-RACE was used to make the TCR beta libraries. TCRdb used MiXCR to reprocess the 5' RACE reads, holding one entry per CDR3 protein. The sample holds under 250,000 distinct CDR3 sequences; approximately 11% are singletons and the top ten take under 8%. The data belong to a study of CD8 T cells in ankylosing spondylitis. Study-wide findings and caveats: Ankylosing spondylitis blood appeared to be characterized by a TCR beta motif of 7 to 9 highly homologous variants. Earlier studies detected some motif variants in reactive arthritis synovial fluid and blood.

CDR1 and CDR2 (germline): DFQATT, SNEGSKA (reference sequence). Trimming removed 4 bases at V and 5 bases at J, with 17 bases between. This CDR3 comprises 15 residues. The V and J genes are TRBV20-1 and TRBJ2-2, with D possibly being TRBD1 or TRBD2 (7 bases each). Source material: blood, either unsorted or a sorted T cell fraction (not recorded which). This clonotype was sampled from a male donor with ankylosing spondylitis or in good health (not recorded which). The chain's CDR3 is CSAIRLAGGTGELFF. The CDR3 nucleotides are TGCAGTGCTATAAGACTAGCAGGGGGAACCGGGGAGCTGTTTTTT.